A single sample is the source of the 10 T cell receptor beta chains below, sequenced in a study of cytomegalovirus exposure and HLA in healthy donors. Vbeta (60) and Jbeta (13) primers were used in the PCR. TCRdb's table, derived via immunoSEQ multiplex PCR, lists solely in-frame clones and lacks some. The sample records roughly 120,000 clones, approximately 81% being singletons. Sequenced sample: PBMCs. These receptors came from a woman in her 30s in good health and CMV-seronegative.

The V and J genes are TRBV2 and TRBJ1-2, with TRBD1 identical over 9 bases. V dropped 5 bases and J dropped 3; count of bases not matched to a gene: 4. Germline V gene lookup returns CDR1 SNHLY and CDR2 FYNNEI. This CDR3 has 14 residues. CDR3 nucleotide sequence: TGTGCCAGCAGTCTGGACAGGGGCGACTATGGCTACACCTTC. This sequence encodes CASSLDRGDYGYTF.

The chain is built from TRBV15 and TRBJ2-7; TRBD2 agrees at 7 bases. J lost 4 bases, V lost 0 bases, and 6 bases had no gene match. Germline V lookup: CDR1 LNHNV, CDR2 YYDKDF (reference sequence). This CDR3 has 15 amino acids. The CDR3, as DNA: TGTGCCACCAGCAGAGAGGCTAGCGGACTTTACGAGCAGTACTTC. Its protein product is CATSREASGLYEQYF.

Only a few counts were recorded for this clone. This chain uses TRBV28 with TRBJ1-2, with 9 nucleotides matching TRBD1. V lost 10 bases to trimming and J lost 7 bases; unmatched junction nucleotides: 10. CDR3 length: 13 amino acids. The germline V gene encodes CDR1 MDHEN and CDR2 SYDVKM. CDR3 region: CAISTGGRFGYTF. CDR3 nucleotide sequence: TGTGCCATTTCGACAGGGGGTCGTTTTGGCTACACCTTC.

The chain uses TRBV7-3 and TRBJ2-1, with D unclear. Per the germline V gene, CDR1 is SGHTA and CDR2 is FQGTGA. V lost 4 bases to trimming and J lost 4 bases, with 8 bases between them. The CDR3 runs 13 residues. CDR3 region: CASSSPMYNEQFF. The DNA of the CDR3 is TGTGCCAGCAGCTCCCCCATGTACAATGAGCAGTTCTTC.

In its sample, this clone was seen once. The rearrangement joins TRBV11-2 to TRBJ2-5, with D unresolved. The J call is doubtful: the DNA matches TRBJ2-7 better. CDR1 and CDR2 from the germline V gene are SGHAT and FQNNGV. The CDR3 spans 19 residues. CDR3 in amino acids: CASSLHTPLRPGDRYEQYF. In nucleotides, the CDR3 is TGTGCCAGCAGCTTACATACCCCCTTGAGGCCTGGAGATCGGTACGAGCAGTACTTC.

V is TRBV6-4 and J is TRBJ2-2; 7 bases match TRBD2. Trimming removed 6 bases from V and 0 bases from J; junction bases left unmatched: 4. Germline CDR1 is MRHNA and CDR2 is SNTAGT. There are 15 residues in the CDR3. The CDR3: CASRPLAANTGELFF. The CDR3 nucleotides read TGTGCCAGCAGGCCCCTAGCGGCGAACACCGGGGAGCTGTTTTTT.

The CDR3 protein is CASSTAGTSVYEQYF. The CDR3 DNA is TGTGCCAGCAGCACCGCCGGGACTAGCGTGTACGAGCAGTACTTC. The rearrangement links TRBV7-9 to TRBJ2-7; 10 bases align to TRBD2. From germline, CDR1 is SEHNR and CDR2 FQNEAQ (reference sequence). The CDR3 has 15 amino acids. V was pared by 5 bases and J by 4 bases, with 8 bases of the junction left unmatched.

V and J are TRBV6-6 and TRBJ2-7; TRBD1 agrees at 7 bases. V lost 6 bases, J lost 4 bases, and 3 bases stayed unmatched. CDR3 length: 12 residues. Germline-derived CDR1 and CDR2 are MNHNY and SVGAGI (reference sequence). The CDR3 bases are TGTGCCAGCAGCCTCAGGGGGTACGAGCAGTACTTC. Translating gives CASSLRGYEQYF.

The chain couples TRBV18 to TRBJ2-7; D perhaps matches TRBD1 (6 bases). The V and J ends lost 3 bases and 2 bases respectively, with 8 bases between them. The CDR3 spans 13 residues. Germline V gene sequence: CDR1 KGHSH, CDR2 LQKENI. CDR3 amino acids: CASSPTGTYEQYF. The CDR3 DNA is TGTGCCAGCTCACCGACAGGAACCTACGAGCAGTACTTC.

The chain has TRBV5-1 and TRBJ2-7, with D uncertain. The CDR3 length is 13 residues. The germline gives CDR1 SGHRS, CDR2 YFSETQ. The V end was cut by 3 bases, the J end by 1 base, with 8 bases between. DNA for the CDR3: TGCGCCAGCAGCTCCGACAAGTCCTACGAGCAGTACTTC. It is translated as CASSSDKSYEQYF.